Given below is one T cell receptor (beta chain) in context. The target antigen is unknown. The data belong to a study of T cells in Graves' hyperthyroidism and ophthalmopathy. Study-level points and caveats: Stable hyperthyroidism was separated from ophthalmopathy by a model based on 13 V-J features. Within blood appeared most thyroid clonotypes that had expanded above 0.001. The model predicted ophthalmopathy a median approximately seven months before onset.

TCR beta CDR3 regions were amplified from RNA. TCR CDR3 regions were first amplified by RT-PCR with HTBI primers. TCRdb reanalysed the multiplex PCR reads using MiXCR and keeps one entry per CDR3 protein. This sample has around 350,000 distinct CDR3 sequences, with more than 14% found just once. Isolation of PBMCs was performed on around 9.8 ml fresh peripheral blood. Germline-derived CDR1 and CDR2 are SGHRS and YFSETQ. CDR3 size: 16 residues. V lost 8 bases to trimming and J lost 0 bases, with 17 bases between them. This TCR derives from a woman aged 25 to 39 with Graves' ophthalmopathy. What was sequenced was blood. The chain is built from TRBV5-1 and TRBJ2-2, with a tentative D call TRBD2 (6 bases). The CDR3 reads CASQVAGRPNTGELFF. The DNA of the CDR3 is TGCGCCAGTCAAGTTGCGGGGCGACCGAACACCGGGGAGCTGTTTTTT.